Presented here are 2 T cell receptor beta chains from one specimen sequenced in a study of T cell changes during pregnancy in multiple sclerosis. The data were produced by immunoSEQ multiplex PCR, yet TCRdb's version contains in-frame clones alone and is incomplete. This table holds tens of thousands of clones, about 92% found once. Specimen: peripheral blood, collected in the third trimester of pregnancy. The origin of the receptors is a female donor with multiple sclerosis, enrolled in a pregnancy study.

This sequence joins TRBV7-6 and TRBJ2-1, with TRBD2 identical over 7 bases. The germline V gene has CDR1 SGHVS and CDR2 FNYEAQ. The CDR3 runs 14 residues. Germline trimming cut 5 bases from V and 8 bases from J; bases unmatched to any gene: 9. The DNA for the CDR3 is TGTGCCAGCAGCGCAACGGGAGGTCTCCATGAGCAGTTCTTC. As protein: CASSATGGLHEQFF.

DNA for the CDR3: TGTGCCAGCAGCGTTCAGCCAGGACTAGCGTCGGTCGGGGAGCTGTTTTTT. Translation gives CASSVQPGLASVGELFF. The chain links TRBV9 to TRBJ2-2; 9 bases line up with TRBD2. Germline V gene lookup returns CDR1 SGDLS and CDR2 YYNGEE. Losses at the gene ends were 2 bases for V and 7 bases for J; bases not matched to a gene: 12. This CDR3 has 17 residues.